The clone carrying this T cell receptor beta chain showed up just a few times. The antigen is not known. Germline lookup yields CDR1 SGHTA and CDR2 FQGNSA. Trimming took 9 bases from V and 7 from J, leaving 19 bases between them. This CDR3 is 14 amino acids long. This entry is derived from a study of CD8+CD57+ T cells in acquired aplastic anemia. Across the whole study: Sorted CD4+ and CD8+ cells gave a mean 3.2 ug DNA, range roughly 0.18 to 27.4 ug. Study outcomes and limitations: A set of around 30 CD8+ CDR3 sequences was shared between patients and controls, and these sequences appeared highly expressed in patients.

CDR3 and TCR beta VDJ profiling relied on a genomic DNA template. TCRdb re-called the reads through MiXCR, storing one row per CDR3 protein. The repertoire holds about 240,000 distinct CDR3 sequences, with around half as singletons. Patients chosen for sequencing had CD8+CD57+ cells that had expanded, as shown by flow cytometry. Severe acquired aplastic anemia affected all patients. There was no therapy given to any patient before the blood sampling took place. This chain connects TRBV7-2 to TRBJ2-1, with TRBD1 as a possible D gene (5 bases). Material for sequencing was sorted CD4+, CD8+, or CD8+CD57+ T cells (not recorded which) from PBMCs. The sequence was collected from a human donor with aplastic anemia. The CDR3: CASTQGGRANEQFF. The CDR3 DNA sequence: TGTGCCAGTACCCAAGGTGGCAGGGCGAATGAGCAGTTCTTC.